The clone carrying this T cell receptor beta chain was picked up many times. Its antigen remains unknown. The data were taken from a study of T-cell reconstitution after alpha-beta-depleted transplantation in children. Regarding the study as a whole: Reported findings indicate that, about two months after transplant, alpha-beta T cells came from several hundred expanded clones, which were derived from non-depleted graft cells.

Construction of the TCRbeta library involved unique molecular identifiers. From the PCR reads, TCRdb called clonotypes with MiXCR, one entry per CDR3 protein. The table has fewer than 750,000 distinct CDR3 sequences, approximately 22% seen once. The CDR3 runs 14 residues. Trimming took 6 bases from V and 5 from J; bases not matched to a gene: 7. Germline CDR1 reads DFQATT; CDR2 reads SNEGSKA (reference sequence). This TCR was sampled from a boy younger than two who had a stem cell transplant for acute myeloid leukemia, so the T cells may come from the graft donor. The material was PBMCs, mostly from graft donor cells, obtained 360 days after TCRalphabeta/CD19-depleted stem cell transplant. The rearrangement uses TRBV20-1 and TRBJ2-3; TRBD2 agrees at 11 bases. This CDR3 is CSAFSGGAGDTQYF. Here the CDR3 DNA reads TGCAGTGCATTTAGCGGGGGGGCCGGAGATACGCAGTATTTT.